The rows below give T cell receptor beta chains drawn from one sample of a study of blood T cells in healthy people across ages. One entry per CDR3 protein, called by TCRdb with MiXCR from the 5' RACE reads. The data show more than 1 million distinct CDR3 sequences, with less than 50% seen just once and approximately 17% held by the top ten. Sample: blood. All receptors derive from a woman aged 55-70 years in good health. Both conserved end residues are part of each CDR3. Fields, in order: D gene, J gene, V gene, clone size, CDR3 DNA, CDR3 protein. D genes are given only for firm matches. Size is stated for part of the rows, as once, few or many counts, or as a class when the clone is expanded.

TRBD2 TRBJ2-5 TRBV11-2 . TGTGCCAGCAGCAGTCCCGGGACTAGCGTCGCGGGAGAGACCCAGTACTTC CASSSPGTSVAGETQYF
TRBD1 TRBJ1-6 TRBV7-2 . TGTGCCAGCAGCCCCCTAGTCCCCGGGACAGGTTTCCGATCACCCCTCCACTTT CASSPLVPGTGFRSPLHF
. TRBJ1-1 TRBV4-1 . TGCGCCAGCAGCCAAGAATTGGCAGGGGCGTTTCGCACTGAAGCTTTCTTT CASSQELAGAFRTEAFF
. TRBJ2-7 TRBV20-1 . TGCAGTGCTAGAGGGGGAAATTACTACGAGCAGTACTTC CSARGGNYYEQYF
. TRBJ1-6 TRBV9 . TGTGCCAGCAGCCCCGGGACTTATAATTCACCCCTCCACTTT CASSPGTYNSPLHF
. TRBJ2-3 TRBV10-3 few TGTGCCATCGGGGATACGCAGTATTTT CAIGDTQYF
. TRBJ2-5 TRBV15 few TGTGCCAGCCAAAACAGGATTGGGGAGACCCAGTACTTC CASQNRIGETQYF
. TRBJ1-4 TRBV27 once TGTGCCAGCAGTTTATCGTTAACGGGATCCTATGAAAAACTGTTTTTT CASSLSLTGSYEKLFF
. TRBJ2-1 TRBV12-3/TRBV12-4 . TGTGCCAGCAGCCGCTTCGGGCTCCGGAGGAATGAGCAGTTCTTC CASSRFGLRRNEQFF
TRBD1 TRBJ1-2 TRBV9 few TGTGCCAGCAGCGTAGATGGACAGGTCTCCTATGGCTACACCTTC CASSVDGQVSYGYTF
. TRBJ2-7 TRBV5-1 . TGCGCCAGCAGCTTGGATTGGCTCTACGAGCAGTACTTC CASSLDWLYEQYF